A selection of T cell receptor beta chains follows, all from one sample in a study of response to subunit inactivated influenza vaccine. TCRdb reanalysed the RT-PCR reads using MiXCR and keeps one entry per CDR3 protein. The repertoire has about 180,000 distinct CDR3 sequences, about 10% of them found once; the top ten carry 11%. This specimen was non-naive T cells sorted from PBMCs, taken on the day of vaccination. These receptors were collected from a man aged 50 to 59 who received an inactivated influenza vaccine. The CDR3 runs from the conserved cysteine through the conserved F or W. D genes are given only for firm matches. Where a row states a size, it is once, few, many or the class of an expanded clone; other rows omit it.

j_call v_call clone_size d_call cdr3_length cdr3_nt cdr3_aa
TRBJ1-2 TRBV3-1 few TRBD1 14 TGTGCCAGCAGCCTGAGGACAGGGTACTATGGCTACACCTTC CASSLRTGYYGYTF
TRBJ2-3 TRBV6-2/TRBV6-3 many NA 12 TGTGCCAGCAGAAGGGTCTCGAGTACGCAGTATTTT CASRRVSSTQYF
TRBJ1-2 TRBV10-3 few NA 13 TGTGCCATCAGTGAGTCTAAAGGGTCGGGCTACACCTTC CAISESKGSGYTF
TRBJ2-1 TRBV30 many TRBD2 16 TGTGCCTGGAGTGGGACTAGCGGGAGATCGTACAATGAGCAGTTCTTC CAWSGTSGRSYNEQFF
TRBJ2-3 TRBV20-1 once NA 15 TGCAGTGCTAGGTTGGCCCTCATAAGGACAGATACGCAGTATTTT CSARLALIRTDTQYF
TRBJ1-2 TRBV29-1 many NA 12 TGCAGCGTTGGAGATCGTATCAATGGCTACACCTTC CSVGDRINGYTF
TRBJ1-1 TRBV12-3/TRBV12-4 few NA 14 TGTGCCAGCAGTTACGGGGGCGCCCCCACTGAAGCTTTCTTT CASSYGGAPTEAFF
TRBJ2-3 TRBV11-2 NA NA 15 TGTGCCAGCAGCTTAGATATGTCGGGGGCCGATCCCTGGTATTTT CASSLDMSGADPWYF
TRBJ1-6 TRBV6-2/TRBV6-3 NA TRBD1 15 TGTGCCAGCAGGCCACAGGGACAGCCGAATTCACCCCTCCACTTT CASRPQGQPNSPLHF
TRBJ2-3 TRBV6-5 NA TRBD2 14 TGTGCCAGCAGTTTTGCGGGAGGGACAGATACGCAGTATTTT CASSFAGGTDTQYF
TRBJ2-1 TRBV3-1 few TRBD1 13 TGTGCCAGCAACCGACAGGGGGGTAATGAGCAGTTCTTC CASNRQGGNEQFF
TRBJ1-6 TRBV20-1 few TRBD1 13 TGCAGTGCTAGGGGACAGGGTACTTCACCCCTCCACTTT CSARGQGTSPLHF
TRBJ2-3 TRBV9 NA TRBD2 15 TGTGCCAGCTCTCCTCGGGACTACGACACAGATACGCAGTATTTT CASSPRDYDTDTQYF